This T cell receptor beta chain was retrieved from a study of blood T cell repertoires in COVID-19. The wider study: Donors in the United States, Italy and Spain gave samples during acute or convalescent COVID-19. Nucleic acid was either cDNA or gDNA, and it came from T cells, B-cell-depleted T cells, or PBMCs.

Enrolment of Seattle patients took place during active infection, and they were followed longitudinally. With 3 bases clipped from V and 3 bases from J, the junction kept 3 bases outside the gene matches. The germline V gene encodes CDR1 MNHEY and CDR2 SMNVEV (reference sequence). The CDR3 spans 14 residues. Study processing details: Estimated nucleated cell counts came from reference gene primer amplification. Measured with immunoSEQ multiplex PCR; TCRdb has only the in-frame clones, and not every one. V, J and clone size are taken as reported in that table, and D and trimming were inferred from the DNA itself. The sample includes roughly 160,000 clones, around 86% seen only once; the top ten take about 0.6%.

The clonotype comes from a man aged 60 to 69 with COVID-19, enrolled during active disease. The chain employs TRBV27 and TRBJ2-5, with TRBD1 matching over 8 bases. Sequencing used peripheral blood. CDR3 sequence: CASSFGQGEETQYF. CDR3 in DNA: TGTGCCAGCAGTTTCGGACAGGGAGAAGAGACCCAGTACTTC.